These T cell receptor beta chains were read from a single sample in a study of blood T cell repertoires in COVID-19. TCRdb's table, derived via immunoSEQ multiplex PCR, lists solely in-frame clones and lacks some. The sample holds nearly 200,000 clones; 70% to 90% are singletons and the top ten take around 5.5%. The material sequenced was peripheral blood. The receptor set was obtained from a woman in her 70s with active or convalescent COVID-19. Both conserved end residues are part of each CDR3. Fields, in order: V gene, J gene, clone size, D gene, CDR3 DNA, CDR3 protein. A D gene is named only where the DNA matches it firmly. Some rows mark clone size as missing; the rest say once, few, many or name a class of expanded clone.

V gene: TRBV9
J gene: TRBJ1-2
clone size: few
D gene: .
CDR3 DNA: TGTGCCAGCAGCGTAGCAAACGGCTATGGCTACACCTTC
CDR3 protein: CASSVANGYGYTF

V gene: TRBV7-6
J gene: TRBJ2-1
clone size: .
D gene: TRBD1
CDR3 DNA: TGTGCCAGCAGCTTAGTAATTCGCAGGGGGATATACAATGAGCAGTTCTTC
CDR3 protein: CASSLVIRRGIYNEQFF

V gene: TRBV6-1
J gene: TRBJ1-2
clone size: .
D gene: .
CDR3 DNA: TGTGCCAGCAGTGAAGATTGGGCGGGCTACACCTTC
CDR3 protein: CASSEDWAGYTF

V gene: TRBV18
J gene: TRBJ2-5
clone size: few
D gene: TRBD1
CDR3 DNA: TGTGCCAGCTCACTTCGGACAGGGAAAGAGACCCAGTACTTC
CDR3 protein: CASSLRTGKETQYF

V gene: TRBV5-1
J gene: TRBJ2-4
clone size: .
D gene: .
CDR3 DNA: TGCGCCAGCAGCTTGGCCGGGGTTCGGGACATTCAGTACTTC
CDR3 protein: CASSLAGVRDIQYF

V gene: TRBV7-6
J gene: TRBJ2-1
clone size: .
D gene: TRBD2
CDR3 DNA: TGTGCCAGCAGCTCGGGACTAGCGGCCCTAAGCTCCTACAATGAGCAGTTCTTC
CDR3 protein: CASSSGLAALSSYNEQFF

V gene: TRBV6-5
J gene: TRBJ1-1
clone size: .
D gene: .
CDR3 DNA: TGTGCCAGCGAAAGGCTGTCATCGGGGAACACTGAAGCTTTCTTT
CDR3 protein: CASERLSSGNTEAFF

V gene: TRBV3-1/TRBV3-2
J gene: TRBJ2-7
clone size: few
D gene: TRBD2
CDR3 DNA: TGTGCCAGCAGCCAAGGGTCTAGCGGCGTACACGAGCAGTACTTC
CDR3 protein: CASSQGSSGVHEQYF

V gene: TRBV2
J gene: TRBJ2-7
clone size: many
D gene: .
CDR3 DNA: TGTGCCAGCAGTGCCGGGGTCCTCTACGGGCAGTACTTC
CDR3 protein: CASSAGVLYGQYF

V gene: TRBV19
J gene: TRBJ1-2
clone size: once
D gene: .
CDR3 DNA: TGTGCCAGTAGTCCCGGGGGGTCCAACTATGGCTACACCTTC
CDR3 protein: CASSPGGSNYGYTF

V gene: TRBV28
J gene: TRBJ2-5
clone size: .
D gene: .
CDR3 DNA: TGTGCCAGCAGACAGCAAGAGACCCAGTACTTC
CDR3 protein: CASRQQETQYF

V gene: TRBV5-1
J gene: TRBJ2-5
clone size: few
D gene: TRBD2
CDR3 DNA: TGCGCCAGCAGCTTGTCGGGGGGAGAGACCCAGTACTTC
CDR3 protein: CASSLSGGETQYF

V gene: TRBV5-1
J gene: TRBJ1-5
clone size: .
D gene: TRBD1
CDR3 DNA: TGCGCCAGCAGCCCACAGGGGACTGGCAATCAGCCCCAGCATTTT
CDR3 protein: CASSPQGTGNQPQHF

V gene: TRBV3-1/TRBV3-2
J gene: TRBJ1-4
clone size: .
D gene: .
CDR3 DNA: TGTGCCAGCAGCCAAGGCCTAGTGGCGGTTGAAAAACTGTTTTTT
CDR3 protein: CASSQGLVAVEKLFF

V gene: TRBV6-6
J gene: TRBJ1-1
clone size: .
D gene: .
CDR3 DNA: TGTGCCAGCCTCCTCGAACGGGACTCGACTGAAGCTTTCTTT
CDR3 protein: CASLLERDSTEAFF

V gene: TRBV7-3
J gene: TRBJ2-3
clone size: .
D gene: .
CDR3 DNA: TGTGCCAGCAGCTTACAGCGGGCTCGCACAGATACGCAGTATTTT
CDR3 protein: CASSLQRARTDTQYF

V gene: TRBV6-1
J gene: TRBJ2-1
clone size: many
D gene: .
CDR3 DNA: TGTGCCAGCAGTGAACCTTGGACAGCTTACAATGAGCAGTTCTTC
CDR3 protein: CASSEPWTAYNEQFF

V gene: TRBV19
J gene: TRBJ1-4
clone size: .
D gene: .
CDR3 DNA: TGTGCCAGTAGCCCTAGACAGAGGAAACTGTTTTTT
CDR3 protein: CASSPRQRKLFF

V gene: TRBV27
J gene: TRBJ1-5
clone size: few
D gene: .
CDR3 DNA: TGTGCCAGCAGTATACAGGGCGGCAATCAGCCCCAGCATTTT
CDR3 protein: CASSIQGGNQPQHF

V gene: TRBV2
J gene: TRBJ1-5
clone size: .
D gene: .
CDR3 DNA: TGTGCCAGCAGTGCGATCAGGGGTTATAGCAATCAGCCCCAGCATTTT
CDR3 protein: CASSAIRGYSNQPQHF

V gene: TRBV5-6
J gene: TRBJ1-2
clone size: .
D gene: .
CDR3 DNA: TGTGCCAGCAGCTTACAGGGTCCCTATGGCTACACCTTC
CDR3 protein: CASSLQGPYGYTF

V gene: TRBV7-9
J gene: TRBJ2-7
clone size: few
D gene: TRBD2
CDR3 DNA: TGTGCCAGCAGCTTTCTGTCGGGAGGGCCGGTGGAGCAGTACTTC
CDR3 protein: CASSFLSGGPVEQYF

V gene: TRBV7-8
J gene: TRBJ1-1
clone size: .
D gene: .
CDR3 DNA: TGTGCCAGCAGCCTCAGGGGTAGGAACACTGAAGCTTTCTTT
CDR3 protein: CASSLRGRNTEAFF

V gene: TRBV27
J gene: TRBJ1-2
clone size: .
D gene: TRBD1
CDR3 DNA: TGTGCCAGCAGTCCCCGGGACAGAGTCCGAGGCTACACCTTC
CDR3 protein: CASSPRDRVRGYTF

V gene: TRBV5-1
J gene: TRBJ2-1
clone size: .
D gene: TRBD2
CDR3 DNA: TGCGCCAGCAGCCCTCGGGGAGGGAGGGACAATGAGCAGTTCTTC
CDR3 protein: CASSPRGGRDNEQFF

V gene: TRBV21-1
J gene: TRBJ2-7
clone size: .
D gene: .
CDR3 DNA: TGTGCCAGCAGCAAAGTTAGCGGGAGTCCGGACGAGCAGTACTTC
CDR3 protein: CASSKVSGSPDEQYF

V gene: TRBV7-9
J gene: TRBJ1-1
clone size: .
D gene: .
CDR3 DNA: TGTGCCAGCAGACACCCCGGCGGGAACACTGAAGCTTTCTTT
CDR3 protein: CASRHPGGNTEAFF

V gene: TRBV9
J gene: TRBJ1-2
clone size: few
D gene: .
CDR3 DNA: TGTGCCAGCAGAGGACCGGGGGGGGCGCAGAATGGCTACACCTTC
CDR3 protein: CASRGPGGAQNGYTF

V gene: TRBV4-1
J gene: TRBJ2-7
clone size: .
D gene: .
CDR3 DNA: TGCGCCAGCAGCCAAGATCGCGAGCAGTACTTC
CDR3 protein: CASSQDREQYF

V gene: TRBV6-1
J gene: TRBJ1-2
clone size: once
D gene: .
CDR3 DNA: TGTGCCAGCAGTGAGGGGGGGGTCTATGGCTACACCTTC
CDR3 protein: CASSEGGVYGYTF

V gene: TRBV9
J gene: TRBJ2-1
clone size: .
D gene: TRBD2
CDR3 DNA: TGTGCCAGCAGCGTAGTCGCTAGCGGGGACTATAGCTCCTACAATGAGCAGTTCTTC
CDR3 protein: CASSVVASGDYSSYNEQFF

V gene: TRBV19
J gene: TRBJ1-1
clone size: .
D gene: .
CDR3 DNA: TGTGCCAGTAGTCTCCGGCAGGGGCACTGGACTGAAGCTTTCTTT
CDR3 protein: CASSLRQGHWTEAFF

V gene: TRBV7-9
J gene: TRBJ2-1
clone size: .
D gene: .
CDR3 DNA: TGTGCCAGCAGCCCCAGCGGTCGGGCCTTCTTC
CDR3 protein: CASSPSGRAFF

V gene: TRBV6-6
J gene: TRBJ1-2
clone size: few
D gene: TRBD1
CDR3 DNA: TGTGCCAGCAGTCGGACAGGGGGCTATGGCTACACCTTC
CDR3 protein: CASSRTGGYGYTF

V gene: TRBV6-6
J gene: TRBJ1-5
clone size: .
D gene: TRBD1
CDR3 DNA: TGTGCCAGCAGTTGGGACAGCAGAATTAATCAGCCCCAGCATTTT
CDR3 protein: CASSWDSRINQPQHF

V gene: TRBV10-1
J gene: TRBJ2-2
clone size: once
D gene: .
CDR3 DNA: TGCGCCATCGTATGGAACAGAATGAACACCGGGGAGCTGTTTTTT
CDR3 protein: CAIVWNRMNTGELFF

V gene: TRBV28
J gene: TRBJ1-2
clone size: .
D gene: TRBD1
CDR3 DNA: TGTGCCAGCAGTAGCCCCGGGACAGGGTATGGTAGCCGAAGTGGCTACACCTTC
CDR3 protein: CASSSPGTGYGSRSGYTF

V gene: TRBV19
J gene: TRBJ2-2
clone size: few
D gene: .
CDR3 DNA: TGTGCCAGTATGGAGCGGAACACCGGGGAGCTGTTTTTT
CDR3 protein: CASMERNTGELFF

V gene: TRBV29-1
J gene: TRBJ2-1
clone size: .
D gene: TRBD2
CDR3 DNA: TGCAGCGTCCTTAGCGGGAGTCCCTACAATGAGCAGTTCTTC
CDR3 protein: CSVLSGSPYNEQFF

V gene: TRBV7-3
J gene: TRBJ2-2
clone size: .
D gene: .
CDR3 DNA: TGTGCCAGCAGCCTGGAGTTAGAGGGCACCGGGGAGCTGTTTTTT
CDR3 protein: CASSLELEGTGELFF

V gene: TRBV28
J gene: TRBJ2-7
clone size: .
D gene: TRBD1
CDR3 DNA: TGTGCCAGCAGTTTCTGGGACAGGGGGCGAGAGCAGTACTTC
CDR3 protein: CASSFWDRGREQYF

V gene: TRBV5-1
J gene: TRBJ2-2
clone size: .
D gene: .
CDR3 DNA: TGCGCCAGCAGCCCAACCCCCGGTGGTGGCACCGGGGAGCTGTTTTTT
CDR3 protein: CASSPTPGGGTGELFF

V gene: TRBV6-1
J gene: TRBJ2-3
clone size: few
D gene: .
CDR3 DNA: TGTGCCAGCAGTTCCAGGGGCGCAGGCACAGATACGCAGTATTTT
CDR3 protein: CASSSRGAGTDTQYF

V gene: TRBV18
J gene: TRBJ2-1
clone size: once
D gene: TRBD2
CDR3 DNA: TGTGCCAGCTCACCCGGACTAGCAGCCTACAATGAGCAGTTCTTC
CDR3 protein: CASSPGLAAYNEQFF

V gene: TRBV6-5
J gene: TRBJ2-5
clone size: few
D gene: TRBD1
CDR3 DNA: TGTGCCAGCAGGATAGGGGGCGCGCGGGAGACCCAGTACTTC
CDR3 protein: CASRIGGARETQYF

V gene: TRBV18
J gene: TRBJ2-1
clone size: .
D gene: .
CDR3 DNA: TGTGCCAGCTCACCCGACCCCTGGACAGTCTTGGGCTCTCAGTTCTTC
CDR3 protein: CASSPDPWTVLGSQFF

V gene: TRBV27
J gene: TRBJ1-3
clone size: .
D gene: .
CDR3 DNA: TGTGCCAGCAGTTCGCTAAAAAATGGGCGCTCTGGAAACACCATATATTTT
CDR3 protein: CASSSLKNGRSGNTIYF

V gene: TRBV6-5
J gene: TRBJ1-2
clone size: few
D gene: .
CDR3 DNA: TGTGCCAGCAGTAGGCAGGTCGCCTATGGCTACACCTTC
CDR3 protein: CASSRQVAYGYTF

V gene: TRBV14
J gene: TRBJ2-1
clone size: .
D gene: .
CDR3 DNA: TGTGCCAGCAGCCCCGAGAGTCCCAGGGGCAATGAGCAGTTCTTC
CDR3 protein: CASSPESPRGNEQFF

V gene: TRBV9
J gene: TRBJ1-2
clone size: .
D gene: .
CDR3 DNA: TGTGCCAGCAGTCGTCTCGGACAAGCCCGCTATGGCTACACCTTC
CDR3 protein: CASSRLGQARYGYTF